The clone carrying this T cell receptor (beta chain) was recorded once. Its antigen is not known. The data are from a study of early T cells in non-severe SARS-CoV-2 infection. Study summary: Alpha and beta chains were unpaired, from unsorted whole-blood bulk RNA.

Germline assignment: CDR1 SGHDN and CDR2 FVKESK. Trimming removed 4 bases from V and 0 bases from J, with 6 bases in between. CDR3 length: 13 residues. Study-wide findings and caveats: Missing private and CD4 specificities, VDJdb matching favored anti-spike CD8 responses.

The library protocol tagged individual cDNA molecules with unique molecular identifiers. TCRdb independently ran MiXCR on the 5' RACE reads; one entry per CDR3 protein. The top ten hold 6.4% of the sample, which has tens of thousands of distinct CDR3 sequences, roughly a tenth seen once. Sequencing input: whole blood. The gene calls are TRBV14 and TRBJ2-5, with D unclear. The TCR comes from an adult who was a healthcare worker with PCR-confirmed SARS-CoV-2 infection or an uninfected control (not recorded which). CDR3 sequence (DNA): TGTGCCAGCAGCCGAGGTGACCAAGAGACCCAGTACTTC. Amino acid sequence: CASSRGDQETQYF.